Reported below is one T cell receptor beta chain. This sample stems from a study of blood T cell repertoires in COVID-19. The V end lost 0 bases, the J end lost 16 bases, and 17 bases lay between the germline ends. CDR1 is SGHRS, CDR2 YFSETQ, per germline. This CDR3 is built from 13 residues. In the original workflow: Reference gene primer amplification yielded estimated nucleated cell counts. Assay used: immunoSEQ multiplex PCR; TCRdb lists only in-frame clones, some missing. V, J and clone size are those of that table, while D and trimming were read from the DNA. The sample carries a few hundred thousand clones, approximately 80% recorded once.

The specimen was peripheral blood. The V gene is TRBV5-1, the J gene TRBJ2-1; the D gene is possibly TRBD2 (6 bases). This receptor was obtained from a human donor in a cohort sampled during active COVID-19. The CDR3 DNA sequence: TGCGCCAGCAGCTTGGTTCTGGGAGGTTTAGGTTTCTTC. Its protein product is CASSLVLGGLGFF.